This TCR beta chain was retrieved from a study of cytomegalovirus exposure and HLA in healthy donors. Broader study findings: Reports indicate that TCR beta sequences accurately predicted the HLA-A and HLA-B alleles of most subjects.

Looked up from germline, CDR1 is MNHNY and CDR2 is SVGAGI (reference sequence). This CDR3 spans 16 amino acids. V lost 6 bases and J lost 0; bases outside the gene matches: 6. In this sample, this clone turned up a few times. Its antigen is unknown. Primers included in the PCR were 60 Vbeta and 13 Jbeta primers. TCRdb's copy holds only in-frame clones and misses some; the assay was immunoSEQ multiplex PCR. The repertoire has about 130,000 clones, around 63% of them found once; the top ten carry 1.5% to 2%. This TCR was recovered from a human donor in good health. The chain has TRBV6-6 and TRBJ2-3, with 10 bases lining up with TRBD1. Sequences were obtained from PBMCs. DNA of the CDR3: TGTGCCAGCAGGTGGACAGGGGGAGGTAGCACAGATACGCAGTATTTT. Its protein product is CASRWTGGGSTDTQYF.